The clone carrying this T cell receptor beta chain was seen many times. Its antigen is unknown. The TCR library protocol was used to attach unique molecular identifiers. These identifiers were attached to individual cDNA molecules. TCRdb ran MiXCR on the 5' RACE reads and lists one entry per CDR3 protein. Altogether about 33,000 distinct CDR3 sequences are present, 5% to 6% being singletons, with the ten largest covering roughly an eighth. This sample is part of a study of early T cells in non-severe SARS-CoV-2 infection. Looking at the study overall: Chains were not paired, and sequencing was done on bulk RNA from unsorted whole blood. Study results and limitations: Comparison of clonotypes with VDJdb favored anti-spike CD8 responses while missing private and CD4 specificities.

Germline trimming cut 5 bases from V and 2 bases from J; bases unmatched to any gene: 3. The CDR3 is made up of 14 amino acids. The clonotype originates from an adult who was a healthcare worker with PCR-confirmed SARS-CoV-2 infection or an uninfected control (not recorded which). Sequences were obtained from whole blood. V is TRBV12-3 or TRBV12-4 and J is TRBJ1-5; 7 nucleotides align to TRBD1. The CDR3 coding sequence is TGTGCCAGCAGTAGACAGGGCGGCAATCAGCCCCAGCATTTT. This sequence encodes CASSRQGGNQPQHF.